This T cell receptor (beta chain) appears in the sequencing data of a study of human T cells and chemical hapten exposure. Broader study findings: Having alopecia, donors may respond immunologically unlike healthy people.

The time point here: patch test 1, 2 weeks after DPC sensitization. Sample treatment: therapeutic diphenylcyclopropenone sensitization with weekly scalp DPC. The study drew its donors from alopecia patients who were 18 to 70 years old and suitable for DPC. With 5 bases clipped from V and 5 bases from J, the junction kept 6 bases outside the gene matches. The CDR3 is 15 amino acids. Looked up from germline, CDR1 is SGHRS and CDR2 is YFSETQ. Source study methods: A per-sample median of approximately 87,000 TCRs was observed, with counts ranging from roughly 20,000 to 750,000. TCRdb re-derived calls from the RACE reads in MiXCR, one entry per CDR3 protein. In this record, the V and J calls reflect TCRdb's handling and not the investigators' own analysis. The table has some 380,000 distinct CDR3 sequences, roughly 4.8% seen once. This clonotype has only a few counts. Its antigen is unidentified.

The V call is TRBV5-1, the J call TRBJ2-1; 11 bases line up with TRBD2. This sequence was found in a woman aged 50 to 60 with alopecia areata. Some clones in this sample may be carry-over from other donors' samples. Sequenced here: whole blood, sampled in connection with sensitization to the hapten diphenylcyclopropenone (DPC). The chain's CDR3 is CASRIAGGPHNEQFF. In DNA form, the CDR3 reads TGCGCCAGCAGGATAGCGGGGGGGCCCCACAATGAGCAGTTCTTC.